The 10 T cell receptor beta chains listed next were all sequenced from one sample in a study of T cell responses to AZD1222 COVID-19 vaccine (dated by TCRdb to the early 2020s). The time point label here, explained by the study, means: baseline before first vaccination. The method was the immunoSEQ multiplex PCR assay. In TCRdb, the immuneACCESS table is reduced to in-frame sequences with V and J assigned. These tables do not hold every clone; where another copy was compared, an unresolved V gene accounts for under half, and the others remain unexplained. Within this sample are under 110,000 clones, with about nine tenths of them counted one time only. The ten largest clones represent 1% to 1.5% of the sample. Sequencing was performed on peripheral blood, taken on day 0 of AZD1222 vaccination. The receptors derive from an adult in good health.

In nucleotides, the CDR3 is TGTGCCAGCAGCTTAGGGCATGAGCAGTTCTTC. This codes for CASSLGHEQFF. The V and J genes are TRBV7-8 and TRBJ2-1, with D hard to call. V shed 1 base and J shed 8 bases, with 3 bases lying between them. Germline-derived CDR1 and CDR2 are SGHVS and FQNEAQ. The CDR3 is 11 amino acids.

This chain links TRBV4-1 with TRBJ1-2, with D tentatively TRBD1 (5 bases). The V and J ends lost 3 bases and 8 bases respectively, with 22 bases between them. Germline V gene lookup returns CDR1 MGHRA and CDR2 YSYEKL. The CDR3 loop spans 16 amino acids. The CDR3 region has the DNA TGCGCCAGCAGCCAGGCTCCGCCCCAGGGTAGGAGGGGCTACACCTTC. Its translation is CASSQAPPQGRRGYTF.

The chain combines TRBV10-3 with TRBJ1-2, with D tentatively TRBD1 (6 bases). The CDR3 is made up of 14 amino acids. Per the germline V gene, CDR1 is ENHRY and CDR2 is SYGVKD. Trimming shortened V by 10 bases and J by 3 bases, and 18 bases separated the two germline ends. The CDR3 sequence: CASEAGTHDYGYTF. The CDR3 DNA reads TGTGCCAGCGAAGCCGGGACACACGACTATGGCTACACCTTC.

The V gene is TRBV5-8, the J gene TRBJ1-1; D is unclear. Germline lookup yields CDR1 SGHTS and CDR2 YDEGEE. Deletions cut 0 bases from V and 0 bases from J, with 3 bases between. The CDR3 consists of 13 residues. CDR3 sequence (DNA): TGTGCCAGCAGCTTGGAGGTGAACACTGAAGCTTTCTTT. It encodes CASSLEVNTEAFF.

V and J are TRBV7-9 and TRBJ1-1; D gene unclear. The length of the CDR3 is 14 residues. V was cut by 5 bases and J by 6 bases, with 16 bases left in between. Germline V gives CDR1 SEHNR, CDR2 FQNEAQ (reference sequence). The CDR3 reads CASSITVSQSEAFF. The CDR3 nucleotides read TGTGCCAGCAGCATCACGGTCAGCCAATCTGAAGCTTTCTTT.

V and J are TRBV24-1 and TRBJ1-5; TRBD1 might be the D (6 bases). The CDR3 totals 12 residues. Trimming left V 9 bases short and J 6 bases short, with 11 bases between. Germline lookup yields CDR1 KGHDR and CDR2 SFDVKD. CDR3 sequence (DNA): TGTGCCACCCAGGGGTCAGGTCAGCCCCAGCATTTT. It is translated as CATQGSGQPQHF.

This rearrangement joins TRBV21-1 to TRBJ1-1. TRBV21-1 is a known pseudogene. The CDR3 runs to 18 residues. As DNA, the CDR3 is TGTGCCAGCAGCAAAGTCAGGGAGAATCAGCTCTTGGACACTGAAGCTTTCTTT. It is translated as CASSKVRENQLLDTEAFF.

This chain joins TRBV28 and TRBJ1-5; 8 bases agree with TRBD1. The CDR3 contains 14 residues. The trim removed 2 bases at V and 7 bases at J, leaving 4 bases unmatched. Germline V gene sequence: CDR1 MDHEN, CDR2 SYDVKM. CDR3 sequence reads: CASSLGTGRQPQHF. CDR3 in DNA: TGTGCCAGCAGTTTAGGGACAGGAAGGCAGCCCCAGCATTTT.

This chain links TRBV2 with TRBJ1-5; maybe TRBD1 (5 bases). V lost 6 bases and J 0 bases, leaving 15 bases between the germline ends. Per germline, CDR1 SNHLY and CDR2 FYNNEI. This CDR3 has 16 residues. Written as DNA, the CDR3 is TGTGCCAGCAGCGTCCCGGGACGGTATAGCAATCAGCCCCAGCATTTT. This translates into CASSVPGRYSNQPQHF.

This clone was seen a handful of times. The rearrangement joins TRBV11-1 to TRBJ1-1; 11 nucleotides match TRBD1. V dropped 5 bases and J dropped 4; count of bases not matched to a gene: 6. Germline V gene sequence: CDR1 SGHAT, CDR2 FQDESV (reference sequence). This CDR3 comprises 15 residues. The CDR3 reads CASSRGQGASTEAFF. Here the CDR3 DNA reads TGTGCCAGCAGCAGAGGACAGGGGGCGAGCACTGAAGCTTTCTTT.